This is a list of T cell receptor beta chains from one sample in a study of cytomegalovirus exposure and HLA in healthy donors. Assay used: immunoSEQ multiplex PCR; TCRdb lists only in-frame clones, some missing. The sample lists about 300,000 clones; roughly 85% were seen once. The sequencing input was PBMCs. The receptors come from a man aged 35 to 55 in good health and CMV-seropositive. Both conserved end residues are trimmed from each CDR3. The D gene is left open where the match is weak.

V: TRBV7-9; J: TRBJ2-5; D: .; CDR3: ASYRGRVGETQY
V: TRBV29-1; J: TRBJ2-7; D: .; CDR3: SVDWSSLSYEQY
V: TRBV27; J: TRBJ2-3; D: .; CDR3: ASSLSTHGTDTQY
V: TRBV11-2; J: TRBJ2-2; D: .; CDR3: ASRARGGELF
V: TRBV18; J: TRBJ2-7; D: .; CDR3: ASSPAMAGALPGEQY
V: TRBV7-8; J: TRBJ2-1; D: TRBD2; CDR3: ASSLGVMRGDNEQF
V: TRBV4-1; J: TRBJ2-7; D: TRBD1; CDR3: ASRWDRGVDEQY
V: TRBV7-9; J: TRBJ2-5; D: .; CDR3: ASSARLGQGMKETQY
V: TRBV28; J: TRBJ2-7; D: TRBD2; CDR3: ASSGVSGNGNEQY
V: TRBV27; J: TRBJ2-7; D: TRBD2; CDR3: ASSPRGGLAGSSYEQY
V: TRBV5-6; J: TRBJ2-7; D: .; CDR3: ASSLALDYSYEQY
V: TRBV28; J: TRBJ1-2; D: .; CDR3: ASSSRGNYGYT
V: TRBV25-1; J: TRBJ2-1; D: .; CDR3: ASSAKSPSSYNEQF
V: TRBV7-9; J: TRBJ2-1; D: TRBD1; CDR3: ASSSPRQGVGYNEQF
V: TRBV29-1; J: TRBJ2-1; D: TRBD2; CDR3: SEGTSGTQQF
V: TRBV5-6; J: TRBJ2-7; D: .; CDR3: ASSLRGQLYEQY
V: TRBV28; J: TRBJ2-7; D: .; CDR3: ASSFRGYPGEQY
V: TRBV7-8; J: TRBJ2-7; D: TRBD2; CDR3: ASSLLAGGLYEQY
V: TRBV19; J: TRBJ2-1; D: .; CDR3: ASSIYSTLYNEQF
V: TRBV28; J: TRBJ1-2; D: .; CDR3: ASSLTGPYGYT
V: TRBV27; J: TRBJ2-2; D: TRBD2; CDR3: ASSSRLAATGELF
V: TRBV7-2; J: TRBJ1-1; D: TRBD1; CDR3: ASSPRTGYPEAF
V: TRBV27; J: TRBJ2-2; D: .; CDR3: ASSASISGLTNTGELF
V: TRBV5-1; J: TRBJ1-1; D: TRBD1; CDR3: ASSLFKATGDENTEAF
V: TRBV6-1; J: TRBJ1-4; D: .; CDR3: ASSGGRVGEKLF
V: TRBV27; J: TRBJ1-4; D: .; CDR3: ASSLAGAGEKLF
V: TRBV4-1; J: TRBJ2-1; D: .; CDR3: ASSLDGMGEQF
V: TRBV28; J: TRBJ2-7; D: TRBD2; CDR3: ASSGTSGLYEQY
V: TRBV7-9; J: TRBJ2-7; D: TRBD2; CDR3: ASSSTDWGGPGNEQY